Listed below are T cell receptor beta chains from one sample, sequenced in a study of PD-1 blockade in classical Hodgkin lymphoma. Some clones are missing from TCRdb's copy, which holds only in-frame ones; the method was immunoSEQ multiplex PCR. This sample has around 17,000 clones; less than 70% occur once, and the top ten carry 7.8%. Here the sequenced sample was peripheral blood mononuclear cells (PBMCs), taken before the fourth cycle of nivolumab. The receptors derive from a human donor with classical Hodgkin lymphoma. CDR3s leave out the opening cysteine and the closing phenylalanine or tryptophan. Each record gives: clone size, V gene, CDR3 protein. Not every row has a clone size; where given, it reads once, few, many or a size class.

size: NA
V: TRBV6-7
CDR3: ASSSENQPQH

size: once
V: TRBV7-9
CDR3: ASSYGRDRLHYGYT

size: NA
V: TRBV6-1
CDR3: ASSEAPWGGTYNGQF

size: medium-sized
V: TRBV7-6
CDR3: ASSYGNNEQF

size: NA
V: TRBV5-1
CDR3: ASSAFSTDTQY

size: NA
V: TRBV6-1
CDR3: ASRVGNRDTGELF

size: NA
V: TRBV11-3
CDR3: ASSLETESSYNSPLH

size: NA
V: TRBV12-5
CDR3: ASAPRDSAYNEQF

size: NA
V: TRBV6-1
CDR3: ASSWDFSSYNEQF

size: medium-sized
V: TRBV20-1
CDR3: SASLDTEQF

size: NA
V: TRBV5-6
CDR3: ASSAMGEKLF

size: few
V: TRBV6-1
CDR3: ASSELAGRHEQY

size: medium-sized
V: TRBV4-1
CDR3: ASSQPTSGYTGELF

size: NA
V: TRBV5-1
CDR3: ASSLNGGGSGANVLT

size: NA
V: TRBV5-1
CDR3: ASSLGTGGTEAF

size: NA
V: TRBV27
CDR3: ASSLTPSGIYEQY

size: NA
V: TRBV27
CDR3: ASSFRLAGQETQY

size: few
V: TRBV18
CDR3: ASSPGISGNTIY

size: NA
V: TRBV11-2
CDR3: ASSLNLERGQY

size: NA
V: TRBV9
CDR3: ASSVDGSTDTQY

size: NA
V: TRBV19
CDR3: ASSASGRGSEQY

size: NA
V: TRBV4-1
CDR3: ASADSGRENTDTQY

size: few
V: TRBV18
CDR3: ASSLLGGDTYGYT

size: medium-sized
V: TRBV5-3
CDR3: ARSKSKQAFSGNEQF

size: NA
V: TRBV30
CDR3: AWNPGVADTQY

size: NA
V: TRBV4-2
CDR3: ASSRLGSPRLAEGTGELF

size: once
V: TRBV4-1
CDR3: ASSHPGTYEQY

size: NA
V: TRBV5-8
CDR3: ASRQDPTDTQY

size: medium-sized
V: TRBV7-2
CDR3: ASRSPGLSYNEQF

size: NA
V: TRBV5-6
CDR3: ASSLNRVNQPQH

size: NA
V: TRBV2
CDR3: ASRDRGREQY

size: NA
V: TRBV7-9
CDR3: ASSSGPGTAGANEQY

size: once
V: TRBV4-1
CDR3: ASSPIGLAVRETQY

size: few
V: TRBV28
CDR3: ASSFADRWTSGDHEQY

size: NA
V: TRBV6-1
CDR3: ASSEGWTDNYGYT

size: NA
V: TRBV27
CDR3: ATRKAGDYEQY

size: NA
V: TRBV7-2
CDR3: ASSLDPSYEQY